The clone carrying this T cell receptor (beta chain) showed up just a few times. Its antigen is as yet unknown. Study-wide findings and caveats: Tumor memory CD4+ T cell TCR gene usage was found to cluster with blood and lymph node memory CD4+ cells and with lymph node naive CD4+ cells. Greatest tumor Treg TCR overlap was with tumor naive CD4+ cells.

The sorted Tregs were CD4+CD25+CD127-/low cells. J gave up 1 base and V 2 bases, and 7 bases lay outside the gene matches. Germline lookup yields CDR1 SGHTA and CDR2 FQGTGA. The CDR3 loop spans 16 amino acids. TCRdb independently ran MiXCR on the 5' RACE reads; one entry per CDR3 protein. The sample has 35,000 to 45,000 distinct CDR3 sequences; roughly 23% are singletons. This TCR was sampled from a female donor with breast cancer. The sequenced sample was Tregs sorted from a lymph node. V usage is TRBV7-3 and J usage is TRBJ1-1, with 7 bases that match TRBD1. The CDR3 bases are TGTGCCAGCAGCTTATTAGGGGGCGACGGGAACACTGAAGCTTTCTTT. This sequence encodes CASSLLGGDGNTEAFF.